A selection of T cell receptor beta chains follows, all from one sample in a study of T cell responses to AZD1222 COVID-19 vaccine. Some clones are missing from TCRdb's copy, which holds only in-frame ones; the method was immunoSEQ multiplex PCR. Of 150,000 to 200,000 clones listed, around 90% were seen once; the top ten hold about 2.1%. The source material was peripheral blood, sampled 28 days after the second AZD1222 dose. The origin of the receptors is an adult who received the AZD1222 COVID-19 vaccine. CDR3s include the opening cysteine and the closing phenylalanine or tryptophan. Fields, in order: V gene, D gene, clone size, J gene, CDR3 protein, CDR3 DNA. D genes are given only for firm matches. Part of the rows lack a size; the others show once, few, many or a class for expanded clones.

v_gene: TRBV6-5; d_gene: TRBD2; abundance: NA; j_gene: TRBJ2-2; CDR3aa: CASSLGLAGAGELFF; CDR3nt: TGTGCCAGCAGCCTGGGACTAGCGGGGGCCGGGGAGCTGTTTTTT
v_gene: TRBV24-1; d_gene: NA; abundance: few; j_gene: TRBJ1-2; CDR3aa: CATGAANYGYTF; CDR3nt: TGTGCCACAGGGGCGGCGAACTATGGCTACACCTTC
v_gene: TRBV5-6; d_gene: NA; abundance: once; j_gene: TRBJ1-1; CDR3aa: CASSLAVGTAEAFF; CDR3nt: TGTGCCAGCAGCTTGGCCGTGGGTACCGCTGAAGCTTTCTTT
v_gene: TRBV5-6; d_gene: NA; abundance: few; j_gene: TRBJ1-1; CDR3aa: CASSSEQGWSTEAFF; CDR3nt: TGTGCCAGCAGCTCAGAACAGGGTTGGTCCACTGAAGCTTTCTTT
v_gene: TRBV9; d_gene: NA; abundance: NA; j_gene: TRBJ2-5; CDR3aa: CASSVNSQGKETQYF; CDR3nt: TGTGCCAGCAGCGTAAATAGTCAGGGGAAAGAGACCCAGTACTTC
v_gene: TRBV6-5; d_gene: NA; abundance: NA; j_gene: TRBJ2-7; CDR3aa: CASSYSRRSYEQYF; CDR3nt: TGTGCCAGCAGTTACTCGAGGAGAAGCTACGAGCAGTACTTC
v_gene: TRBV10-3; d_gene: NA; abundance: NA; j_gene: TRBJ1-1; CDR3aa: CAISGLTEAFF; CDR3nt: TGTGCCATCAGTGGGCTCACTGAAGCTTTCTTT
v_gene: TRBV7-2; d_gene: NA; abundance: NA; j_gene: TRBJ1-3; CDR3aa: CASSLGGQGNGNTIYF; CDR3nt: TGTGCCAGCAGCTTAGGTGGTCAGGGGAATGGAAACACCATATATTTT
v_gene: TRBV10-3; d_gene: TRBD2; abundance: few; j_gene: TRBJ2-1; CDR3aa: CAIESSGRVSNEQFF; CDR3nt: TGTGCCATCGAGTCTAGCGGGAGGGTCTCGAATGAGCAGTTCTTC
v_gene: TRBV6-6; d_gene: TRBD1; abundance: NA; j_gene: TRBJ1-6; CDR3aa: CASSAPGTGPHSPLHF; CDR3nt: TGTGCCAGCAGTGCACCCGGGACAGGGCCCCATTCACCCCTCCACTTT
v_gene: TRBV11-2; d_gene: TRBD1; abundance: NA; j_gene: TRBJ2-7; CDR3aa: CASSLEGQGYQYF; CDR3nt: TGTGCCAGCAGCTTGGAAGGACAGGGGTACCAGTACTTC